A selection of T cell receptor beta chains follows, all from one sample in a study of shared clonotypes between healthy human individuals. The table came from immunoSEQ multiplex PCR; TCRdb's copy has only in-frame clones and leaves some out. The sample consists of under 2,000,000 clones, less than 95% of them appearing once. What was sequenced was naive CD8+ T cells sorted from blood. Receptors were obtained from a man younger than 30 in good health. The CDR3 runs from the conserved cysteine through the conserved F or W. Fields, in order: J gene, V gene, D gene, clone size, CDR3 protein, CDR3 DNA. D genes are given only for firm matches. Part of the rows lack a size; the others show once, few, many or a class for expanded clones.

TRBJ2-5 TRBV2 NA NA CASSDWAGKDETQYF TGTGCCAGCAGTGACTGGGCGGGAAAGGATGAGACCCAGTACTTC
TRBJ2-7 TRBV10-3 NA NA CASGTTKGSYEQYF TGTGCCAGCGGGACAACTAAGGGATCCTACGAGCAGTACTTC
TRBJ1-1 TRBV11-2 NA NA CASSFLTEAFF TGTGCCAGCAGCTTCCTCACTGAAGCTTTCTTT
TRBJ2-2 TRBV11-3 NA NA CASSSTDGATGELFF TGTGCCAGCAGCTCGACGGACGGAGCGACCGGGGAGCTGTTTTTT
TRBJ1-6 TRBV4-2 NA NA CASSQEGTLSSYNSPLHF TGTGCCAGCAGCCAAGAGGGAACGTTGAGCTCCTATAATTCACCCCTCCACTTT
TRBJ2-7 TRBV5-5 NA NA CASSLAGLYEQYF TGTGCCAGCAGCTTGGCAGGACTCTACGAGCAGTACTTC
TRBJ2-3 TRBV30 NA NA CAWTSLGGHTDTQYF TGTGCCTGGACCTCCTTGGGAGGTCACACAGATACGCAGTATTTT
TRBJ2-7 TRBV4-1 TRBD1 NA CASSPGQGASYEQYF TGCGCCAGCAGCCCTGGACAGGGGGCTTCCTACGAGCAGTACTTC
TRBJ2-7 TRBV10-3 TRBD2 NA CAISESVSVRAGGREGEQYF TGTGCCATCAGTGAGTCGGTATCCGTTCGAGCGGGAGGAAGGGAAGGCGAGCAGTACTTC
TRBJ1-1 TRBV7-6 NA NA CASSLGGPFEAFF TGTGCCAGCAGCTTAGGTGGTCCATTTGAAGCTTTCTTT
TRBJ2-1 TRBV7-8 NA NA CASRLSSYNEQFF TGTGCCAGCAGGTTAAGCTCCTACAATGAGCAGTTCTTC
TRBJ1-2 TRBV27 NA once CASSGLEALITF TGTGCCAGCAGTGGACTAGAGGCCCTAATAACCTTC
TRBJ2-4 TRBV15 NA NA CATSSMRISGEGGSSLAKNIQYF TGTGCCACCAGCAGTATGAGAATCTCAGGGGAGGGGGGATCCTCCCTAGCCAAAAACATTCAGTACTTC
TRBJ2-7 TRBV11-2 NA NA CASSLDGGAGLYEQYF TGTGCCAGCAGCTTAGATGGGGGAGCGGGTCTCTACGAGCAGTACTTC
TRBJ2-4 TRBV28 TRBD2 NA CASTLSQRGYIQYF TGTGCCAGCACCCTTTCCCAGCGGGGTTACATTCAGTACTTC
TRBJ2-7 TRBV5-1 NA NA CASSLAGRSYEQYF TGCGCCAGCAGCTTGGCAGGTCGGTCCTACGAGCAGTACTTC
TRBJ2-7 TRBV6-1 TRBD1 NA CASSFGGQAYEQYF TGTGCCAGCAGCTTCGGTGGACAGGCCTACGAGCAGTACTTC
TRBJ1-6 TRBV5-1 NA NA CASSRDGPNSPLHF TGCGCCAGCAGCCGGGACGGACCAAATTCACCCCTCCACTTT
TRBJ1-4 TRBV13 TRBD1 NA CASSGGSGTGSEKLFF TGTGCCAGCAGCGGGGGGTCAGGGACAGGGAGTGAAAAACTGTTTTTT
TRBJ2-7 TRBV14 NA NA CASSPVPGSYEQYF TGTGCCAGCAGCCCGGTCCCCGGATCCTACGAGCAGTACTTC
TRBJ2-7 TRBV7-9 NA NA CASSVRGYEQYF TGTGCCAGCAGCGTCAGGGGCTACGAGCAGTACTTC
TRBJ2-1 TRBV21-1 NA NA CASSGTSSYNEQFF TGTGCCAGCAGCGGGACTAGCAGCTACAATGAGCAGTTCTTC
TRBJ2-7 TRBV15 TRBD2 NA CATSRGLALGYEQYF TGTGCCACCAGCAGGGGACTAGCGCTTGGCTACGAGCAGTACTTC
TRBJ1-2 TRBV30 NA once CAWDDSYGYTF TGTGCCTGGGACGACAGCTATGGCTACACCTTC
TRBJ2-2 TRBV27 NA NA CASRHDRSPGELFF TGTGCCAGCAGGCACGACAGGTCCCCCGGGGAGCTGTTTTTT
TRBJ1-3 TRBV10-3 NA NA CAISPGNTIYF TGTGCCATCAGTCCCGGAAACACCATATATTTT
TRBJ2-7 TRBV7-9 NA NA CASSAPERGSLYEQYF TGTGCCAGCAGCGCCCCGGAGAGAGGGAGTCTCTACGAGCAGTACTTC
TRBJ2-7 TRBV11-3 TRBD2 NA CASSSGLAESSYEQYF TGTGCCAGCAGCTCCGGACTAGCTGAGAGCTCCTACGAGCAGTACTTC
TRBJ2-3 TRBV6-1 NA NA CASSVTRTYTDTQYF TGTGCCAGCAGTGTAACACGGACATACACAGATACGCAGTATTTT
TRBJ2-2 TRBV9 TRBD1 NA CASSVEDRANTGELFF TGTGCCAGCAGCGTAGAGGACAGGGCTAACACCGGGGAGCTGTTTTTT
TRBJ2-7 TRBV5-1 NA NA CASSEGRSYEQYF TGCGCCAGCAGCGAGGGAAGGTCCTACGAGCAGTACTTC
TRBJ2-7 TRBV7-6 TRBD2 NA CASTGGPTYEQYF TGTGCCAGCACGGGAGGGCCTACCTACGAGCAGTACTTC
TRBJ2-7 TRBV7-8 NA once CASSRGVGSDEQYF TGTGCCAGCAGCCGAGGGGTCGGTAGCGACGAGCAGTACTTC
TRBJ2-2 TRBV6-5 NA NA CASRHTGEGGELFF TGTGCCAGCAGACATACAGGGGAGGGCGGGGAGCTGTTTTTT
TRBJ2-3 TRBV28 NA once CASSWGLALSTDTQYF TGTGCCAGCAGTTGGGGATTAGCCCTGTCCACAGATACGCAGTATTTT
TRBJ1-3 TRBV5-5 TRBD1 few CASSLSPRGAFDF TGTGCCAGCAGCTTATCCCCCAGGGGGGCTTTCGACTTT
TRBJ1-1 TRBV27 TRBD1 NA CASSPDRGPEAFF TGTGCCAGCAGTCCGGACAGGGGGCCTGAAGCTTTCTTT
TRBJ2-1 TRBV9 NA NA CASSVEAASYNEQFF TGTGCCAGCAGCGTAGAGGCAGCATCCTACAATGAGCAGTTCTTC
TRBJ1-2 TRBV7-6 NA NA CASSLEGNGYTF TGTGCCAGCAGCTTAGAGGGAAATGGCTACACCTTC
TRBJ2-7 TRBV7-6 TRBD2 NA CASSFNSGAHEQYF TGTGCCAGCAGCTTTAATAGCGGGGCCCACGAGCAGTACTTC
TRBJ1-4 TRBV13 NA NA CASSLVTEGKLFF TGTGCCAGCAGCTTAGTGACGGAGGGGAAACTGTTTTTT
TRBJ2-2 TRBV7-9 TRBD1 NA CASSLTGQGSSYTGELFF TGTGCCAGCAGCTTGACCGGACAGGGATCCTCTTACACCGGGGAGCTGTTTTTT
TRBJ1-6 TRBV15 TRBD1 NA CATSRNTGTVNSPLHF TGTGCCACCAGCCGCAATACCGGGACAGTTAATTCACCCCTCCACTTT
TRBJ2-7 TRBV28 TRBD1 NA CASSFRGGTSYEQYF TGTGCCAGCAGTTTCAGAGGGGGCACTTCCTACGAGCAGTACTTC
TRBJ2-3 TRBV7-2 TRBD1 NA CASSSTGGGGDTQYF TGTGCCAGCAGCTCTACAGGGGGCGGGGGAGATACGCAGTATTTT